This TCR beta chain emerged from a study of blood T cells in healthy people across ages. Overall study findings and caveats: Higher diversity, along with more naive CD4+ cells, distinguished long-lived donors from aged donors. Estimates drawn from one million T cells were deemed to understate diversity. Observed TCR beta diversity per million T cells went down as age went up. This fall followed a roughly linear course with age.

This clonotype appeared many times. The antigen remains undetermined. The germline V gene has CDR1 SGHRS and CDR2 YFSETQ. V lost 3 bases and J lost 4; bases outside the gene matches: 5. The CDR3 loop spans 15 amino acids. A second PCR of 7 to 11 cycles used a sample-barcoded 5' primer and a J-beta primer mix. TCRdb reprocessed the 5' RACE reads with MiXCR, giving one entry per CDR3 protein. The table has 1.5 million to 2 million distinct CDR3 sequences, roughly 27% seen once. This chain links TRBV5-1 with TRBJ2-1, with 9 bases lining up with TRBD1. This sequence was found in a woman in her twenties or thirties in good health. Sequences were obtained from blood. The CDR3 bases are TGCGCCAGCAGCTCCCGGGACAGGGCATACAATGAGCAGTTCTTC. It yields the protein CASSSRDRAYNEQFF.